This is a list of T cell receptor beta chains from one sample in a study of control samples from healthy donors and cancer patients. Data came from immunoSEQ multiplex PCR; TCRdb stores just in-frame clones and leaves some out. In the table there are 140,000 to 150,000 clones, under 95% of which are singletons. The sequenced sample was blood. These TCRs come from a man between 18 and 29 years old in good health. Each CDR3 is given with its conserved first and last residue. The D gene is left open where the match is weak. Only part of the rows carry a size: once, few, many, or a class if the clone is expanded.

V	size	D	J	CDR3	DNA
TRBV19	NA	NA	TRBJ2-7	CASSGASNEQYF	TGTGCCAGTTCAGGGGCGTCTAACGAGCAGTACTTC
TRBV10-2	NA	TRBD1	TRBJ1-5	CASSAPGQVRNQPQHF	TGCGCCAGCAGTGCGCCGGGACAGGTACGCAATCAGCCCCAGCATTTT
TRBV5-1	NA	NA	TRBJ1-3	CASSSVRGSGNTIYF	TGCGCCAGCAGCTCCGTCAGGGGATCTGGAAACACCATATATTTT
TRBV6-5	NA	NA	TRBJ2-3	CASSLVGGLNTQYF	TGTGCCAGCAGTTTGGTGGGGGGGCTGAATACGCAGTATTTT
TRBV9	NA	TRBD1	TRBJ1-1	CASSTERTGGTEAFF	TGTGCCAGCAGCACTGAACGGACAGGGGGCACTGAAGCTTTCTTT
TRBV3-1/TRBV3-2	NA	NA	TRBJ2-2	CASSHLADKDTGELFF	TGTGCCAGCAGCCACTTAGCTGATAAGGACACCGGGGAGCTGTTTTTT
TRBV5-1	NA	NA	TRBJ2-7	CASSERGFEQYF	TGCGCCAGCAGCGAAAGGGGCTTCGAGCAGTACTTC
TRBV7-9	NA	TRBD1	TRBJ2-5	CASSLAWQGARETQYF	TGTGCCAGCAGCTTAGCGTGGCAGGGGGCACGAGAGACCCAGTACTTC
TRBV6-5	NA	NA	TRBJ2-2	CAITGLGWAGELFF	TGTGCCATCACGGGATTGGGTTGGGCCGGGGAGCTGTTTTTT
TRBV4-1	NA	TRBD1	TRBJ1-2	CASPKTTTGTGLRGMWGYTF	TGCGCCAGCCCTAAGACGACAACCGGGACAGGGTTGCGCGGCATGTGGGGCTACACCTTC
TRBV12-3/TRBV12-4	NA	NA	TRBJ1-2	CASSLSGSNYTF	TGTGCCAGCAGTTTATCGGGCAGCAACTACACCTTC
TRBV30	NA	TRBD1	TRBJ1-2	CAWSDRGGYGYTF	TGTGCCTGGAGTGACAGGGGTGGCTATGGCTACACCTTC
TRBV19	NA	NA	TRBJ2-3	CASRSRPGLDPPDTQYF	TGTGCCAGTCGGAGCAGGCCCGGCCTCGACCCTCCAGATACGCAGTATTTT
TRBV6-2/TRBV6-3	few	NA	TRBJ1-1	CASSYKDNTEAFF	TGTGCCAGCAGTTACAAGGATAACACTGAAGCTTTCTTT
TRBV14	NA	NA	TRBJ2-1	CASSQLAGRSYNEQFF	TGTGCCAGCAGCCAACTGGCGGGTCGATCCTACAATGAGCAGTTCTTC
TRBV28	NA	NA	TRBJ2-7	CASRIGDGNYEQYF	TGTGCCAGCAGGATAGGGGACGGCAACTACGAGCAGTACTTC
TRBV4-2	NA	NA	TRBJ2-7	CASSQDVPGEQYF	TGTGCCAGCAGCCAAGATGTCCCGGGTGAGCAGTACTTC
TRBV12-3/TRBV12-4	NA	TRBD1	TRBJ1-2	CASSLTGVNGYTF	TGTGCCAGCAGTCTGACAGGGGTCAACGGCTACACCTTC
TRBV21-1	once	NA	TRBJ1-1	CASSKARDTEAFF	TGTGCCAGCAGCAAAGCCAGGGACACTGAAGCTTTCTTT
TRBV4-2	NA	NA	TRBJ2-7	CASSQDDEQYF	TGTGCCAGCAGCCAAGATGACGAGCAGTACTTC
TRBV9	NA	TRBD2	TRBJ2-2	CASSVNPLAGSSWGGELFF	TGTGCCAGCAGCGTAAACCCGTTAGCGGGGTCGTCCTGGGGCGGGGAGCTGTTTTTT
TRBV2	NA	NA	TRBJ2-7	CASSVLYEQYF	TGTGCCAGCAGTGTACTATACGAGCAGTACTTC
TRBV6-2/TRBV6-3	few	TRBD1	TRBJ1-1	CASSFQGGLTEAFF	TGTGCCAGCAGTTTCCAGGGGGGACTCACTGAAGCTTTCTTT
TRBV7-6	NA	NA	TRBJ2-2	CASSLGKAGTPWVGELFF	TGTGCCAGCAGCTTAGGGAAGGCCGGGACCCCATGGGTCGGGGAGCTGTTTTTT
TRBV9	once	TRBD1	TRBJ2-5	CASSVGQGSETQYF	TGTGCCAGCAGCGTGGGACAGGGGTCGGAGACCCAGTACTTC
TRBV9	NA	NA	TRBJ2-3	CASSVASGGPTDTQYF	TGTGCCAGCAGCGTAGCTTCTGGGGGGCCCACAGATACGCAGTATTTT
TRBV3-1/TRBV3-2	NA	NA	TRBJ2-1	CASSRVNEQFF	TGTGCCAGCAGCCGGGTGAATGAGCAGTTCTTC
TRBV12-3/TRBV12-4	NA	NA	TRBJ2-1	CASSYNNNEQFF	TGTGCCAGCAGTTACAACAACAATGAGCAGTTCTTC
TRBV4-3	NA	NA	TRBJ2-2	CASSQEAGSSAYTGELFF	TGCGCCAGCAGCCAAGAGGCCGGTTCTAGCGCTTACACCGGGGAGCTGTTTTTT
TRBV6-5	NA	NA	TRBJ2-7	CASSWTPTYEQYF	TGTGCCAGCAGTTGGACTCCCACCTACGAGCAGTACTTC
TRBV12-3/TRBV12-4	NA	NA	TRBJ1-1	CASSLGMNTEAFF	TGTGCCAGCAGTTTAGGTATGAACACTGAAGCTTTCTTT
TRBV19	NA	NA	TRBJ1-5	CASSRGDSNQPQHF	TGTGCCAGTAGTAGGGGAGATAGCAATCAGCCCCAGCATTTT
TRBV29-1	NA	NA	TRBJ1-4	CSVVVQGHLEKLFF	TGCAGCGTTGTAGTACAGGGTCACCTTGAAAAACTGTTTTTT
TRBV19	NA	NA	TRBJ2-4	CASKSIYSDIAKNIQYF	TGTGCCAGTAAGAGCATCTACAGCGACATAGCCAAAAACATTCAGTACTTC
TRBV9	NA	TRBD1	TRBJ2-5	CASSYRGETQYF	TGTGCCAGCAGCTACAGGGGAGAGACCCAGTACTTC
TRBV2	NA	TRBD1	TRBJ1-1	CASSADRANTEAFF	TGTGCCAGCAGTGCGGACAGGGCAAACACTGAAGCTTTCTTT
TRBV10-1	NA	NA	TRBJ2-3	CASSEPGLEAKDTQYF	TGCGCCAGCAGTGAGCCGGGACTGGAGGCCAAAGATACGCAGTATTTT
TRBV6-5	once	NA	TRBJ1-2	CASRGMGGAGDGYTF	TGTGCCAGCAGGGGGATGGGGGGTGCAGGCGATGGCTACACCTTC
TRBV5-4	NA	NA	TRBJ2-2	CASSVASAGELFF	TGTGCCAGCAGTGTTGCTTCCGCCGGGGAGCTGTTTTTT
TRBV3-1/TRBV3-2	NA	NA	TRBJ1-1	CASSLNQGNTEAFF	TGTGCCAGCAGCCTAAACCAGGGGAACACTGAAGCTTTCTTT
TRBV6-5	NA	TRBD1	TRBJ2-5	CASSSGTGGRETQYF	TGTGCCAGCAGTTCAGGAACAGGGGGCCGGGAGACCCAGTACTTC
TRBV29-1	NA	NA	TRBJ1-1	CSVEETGRDTEAFF	TGCAGCGTTGAGGAAACAGGGAGGGACACTGAAGCTTTCTTT
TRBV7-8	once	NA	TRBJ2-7	CASSLGFGFLGQGEQYF	TGTGCCAGCAGCTTAGGTTTCGGGTTCCTGGGGCAAGGCGAGCAGTACTTC
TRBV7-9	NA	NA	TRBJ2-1	CASSLGGWDNEQFF	TGTGCCAGCAGCCTAGGCGGGTGGGACAATGAGCAGTTCTTC
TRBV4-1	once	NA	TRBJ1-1	CASSQDQGRVMRGTEAFF	TGCGCCAGCAGCCAAGATCAGGGGAGGGTTATGAGGGGCACTGAAGCTTTCTTT